This T cell receptor (beta chain) is drawn from a study of T cells in Graves' hyperthyroidism and ophthalmopathy. TCR beta CDR3 region amplification was performed from RNA transcripts. The study used the HTBI primer set for a first-round RT-PCR of the TCR CDR3. TCRdb re-called the multiplex PCR reads through MiXCR, storing one row per CDR3 protein. The sample consists of around 350,000 distinct CDR3 sequences, around 13% of them appearing once. This clonotype was recorded at least ten times. Trimming cost V 3 bases and J 3 bases, with 5 bases left between them. Looked up from germline, CDR1 is MDHEN and CDR2 is SYDVKM. The CDR3 is 12 amino acids.

This sequence joins TRBV28 and TRBJ1-1; D gene uncertain. The clonotype was recovered from a woman aged 25 to 39 with Graves' ophthalmopathy. Sequences were obtained from blood. The CDR3 coding sequence is TGTGCCAGCAGTTTGGAGGACACTGAAGCTTTCTTT. Translating it yields CASSLEDTEAFF.